This T cell receptor beta chain was recorded in a study of T cell responses to AZD1222 COVID-19 vaccine. On this clone: What it recognizes is unknown.

Doses given second, at about 4 or about 12 weeks, were pooled. Clones were sequenced by immunoSEQ multiplex PCR, and TCRdb holds only the in-frame ones, with some missing. The repertoire holds some 60,000 clones, with approximately 80% as singletons. Losses at the gene ends were 1 base for V and 4 bases for J; bases not matched to a gene: 3. The CDR3 spans 15 residues. Germline V gene lookup returns CDR1 SSHAT and CDR2 FNYEAQ (reference sequence). The study, taken as a whole, reports: Dominant CD4 TCR responses targeted spike regions 160-218 and 743-854. It should be noted that donors were predominantly white British and more often female, and clonal diversity was possibly underestimated. Compared with day 0, the breadth and depth of the Spike-specific TCR repertoire rose significantly after two doses of AZD1222.

This receptor was identified in an adult who received the AZD1222 COVID-19 vaccine. The chain couples TRBV7-7 to TRBJ2-5; 10 bases line up with TRBD2. Source: peripheral blood, taken 28 days after the second AZD1222 dose. The DNA for the CDR3 is TGTGCCAGCAGCTTAGAGCGGGGGGGCATAGAGACCCAGTACTTC. Its protein product is CASSLERGGIETQYF.